The source of this T cell receptor beta chain is a study of beta chain features in type 1 diabetes (dated by TCRdb to 2016 to 2018). Describing the broader study: Patients and healthy donors did not differ in mean age, gender distribution, total cell number or subset yield. In the study, recently diagnosed type 1 diabetes patients and matched healthy donors were compared on the TCRB repertoires of their sorted circulating CD4+ T cell subsets. A total of about 100,000,000 sorted cells were examined across all samples, and RNA yield correlated strongly with the number of cells per subset. Regulatory and stem cell-like memory subsets were isolated from only 8 patients and about eight healthy donors, whereas naive and central memory subsets came from all 30 or so donors. The research as a whole found: PCR may preferentially amplify shorter templates, but because patient and control samples were amplified and corrected together, any resulting skew would affect both groups equally. Naive, central memory and regulatory TCRB repertoires appeared more similar among patients than among healthy donors. Because cDNA rather than genomic DNA was sequenced, highly expressing activated cells could have been over-represented, although no difference in activation and CD3 levels was found between groups. A moderate but significant shortening of TCRB CDR3 length was observed in type 1 diabetes patients in all four CD4+ subsets. Because the HLA sub-analyses included only small numbers of individuals, any influence of HLA type on TCRB rearrangement was left unresolved. At VDJ recombination sites, type 1 diabetes patients had fewer insertions and more deleted nucleotides, which implies abnormalities in thymic rearrangement.

Including cysteine and phenylalanine, the CDR3 has 16 amino acids. The retained sequence is limited to the CDR3, 48 bases, with the frame set at the first base. Per the germline V gene, SGHTA is the CDR1 and FQGNSA is the CDR2. Here V drops 2 bases and J drops 2 bases, and the junction holds 6 bases not matched to any gene. All of the isolated RNA was reverse transcribed with the High Capacity cDNA Reverse Transcription Kit, so expressed TCRB transcripts were sequenced. Naive, central memory and regulatory T cell samples underwent deep immunoSEQ sequencing, averaging around 3.7 million total reads per sample. Sorted cells were lysed in RLT buffer, and RNA was extracted using DNase-treated RNeasy Micro or Mini kits according to cell number. To prevent cross-contamination, every cell subset was processed on its own, while patient and healthy donor samples were processed together. The immunoSEQ multiplex PCR was used to amplify TCRB sequences from cDNA, yielding 87-bp fragments that span the CDR3 region. The amplicons were sequenced using the Illumina HiSeq platform. The published analysis was carried out like this. PCR bias was computationally corrected using synthetic template baselines, reads within Hamming distance 2 were collapsed, and singletons that could not be merged were discarded. Reads were aligned against IMGT to assign V, D and J genes, CDR3 length and insertions or deletions at six rearrangement sites. Clonotype counts were normalized to sorted cell number within each subset before computing true diversity and Gini coefficients with the tcR R package. Repertoire sharing was quantified using the overlap coefficient calculated on TCRB nucleotide sequences. The source is immuneACCESS, and TCRdb retained only in-frame sequences with V and J called. Part of the clones is not carried over; for the studies checked, unresolved V genes explain less than half of this, and the remainder is unexplained. D and trimming were read from the DNA, whereas the V and J calls and clone size are those reported in that table. The sample data list 200,000 to 250,000 clones, and roughly 30% of these were observed just once. The ten largest make up about 3.9% of the sample.

From each donor, a single peripheral blood sample of 95 to 150 mL on average was drawn into heparinised tubes. A BD FACSAria II was used to sort naive, central memory, regulatory and stem cell-like memory CD4+ T cells with a panel that included CD45RO, CCR7, CD25, CD127, CD95 and CD27. A purity above 95% was achieved for all sorted populations. PBMCs were isolated right away by Lymphoprep density gradient centrifugation and were stained directly, without culture. Samples were stained and sorted in pairs, with one healthy donor and one patient per experiment, so that batch effects were minimized. For this clone: Its antigen remains undetermined. The record has no base qualities; no much larger clone is one base away.

The chain was built from TRBV7-2 and TRBJ2-1; 7 bases in between match TRBD2. Source material: central memory CD4+ T cells from blood. This receptor was taken from a man aged 30 to 39 in good health. Here is the DNA: TGTGCCAGCAGCTTAATCTCCAGCGGGGCCTACAATGAGCAGTTCTTC. It translates as CASSLISSGAYNEQFF.